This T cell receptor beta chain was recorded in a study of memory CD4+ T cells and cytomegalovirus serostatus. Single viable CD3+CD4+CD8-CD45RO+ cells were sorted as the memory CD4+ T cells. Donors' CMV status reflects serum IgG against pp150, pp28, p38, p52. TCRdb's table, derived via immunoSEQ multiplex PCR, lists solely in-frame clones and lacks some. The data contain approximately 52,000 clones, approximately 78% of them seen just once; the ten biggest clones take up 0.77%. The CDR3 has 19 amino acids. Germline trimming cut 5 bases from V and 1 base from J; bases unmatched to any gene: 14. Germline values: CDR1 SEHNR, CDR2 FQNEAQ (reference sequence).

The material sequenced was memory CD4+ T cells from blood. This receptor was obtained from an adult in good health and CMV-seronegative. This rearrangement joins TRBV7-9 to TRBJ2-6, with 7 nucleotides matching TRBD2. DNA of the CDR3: TGTGCCAGCAGCCTCAGTCTAGGCGGGGGATCTTCTGGGGCCAACGTCCTGACTTTC. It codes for CASSLSLGGGSSGANVLTF.